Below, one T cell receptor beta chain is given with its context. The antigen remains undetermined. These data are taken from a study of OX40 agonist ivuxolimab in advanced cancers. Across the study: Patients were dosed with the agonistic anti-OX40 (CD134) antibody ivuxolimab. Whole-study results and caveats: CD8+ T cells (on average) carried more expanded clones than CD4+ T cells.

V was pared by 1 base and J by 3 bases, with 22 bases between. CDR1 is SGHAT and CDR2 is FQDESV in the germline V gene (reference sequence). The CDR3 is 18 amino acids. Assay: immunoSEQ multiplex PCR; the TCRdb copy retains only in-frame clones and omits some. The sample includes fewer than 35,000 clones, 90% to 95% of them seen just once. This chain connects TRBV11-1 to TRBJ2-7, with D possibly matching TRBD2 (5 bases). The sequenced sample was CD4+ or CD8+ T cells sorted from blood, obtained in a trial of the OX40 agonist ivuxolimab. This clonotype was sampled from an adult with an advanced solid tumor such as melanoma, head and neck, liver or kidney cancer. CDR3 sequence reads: CASSLDYGLKYSYYEQYF. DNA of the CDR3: TGTGCCAGCAGCTTAGACTACGGACTGAAGTATAGTTACTACGAGCAGTACTTC.